The clone carrying this TCR beta chain has a count of ten or more. V dropped 7 bases and J dropped 5 bases, with 14 bases sitting between them. In germline, CDR1 is MNHNS, CDR2 SASEGT. The CDR3 covers 13 residues. Template material for amplifying TCR beta CDR3 regions consisted of RNA transcripts. HTBI primers were the set used in a first-round RT-PCR of the TCR CDR3. MiXCR was run by TCRdb on the multiplex PCR reads, yielding one entry per CDR3 protein. The table shows 500,000 to 650,000 distinct CDR3 sequences, with less than 15% occurring only once. This sample is drawn from a study of T cells in Graves' hyperthyroidism and ophthalmopathy. Those patients with uncontrolled infection, other autoimmune disease, pregnancy or lactation were excluded.

What was sequenced was blood. The clonotype was recovered from a woman in her thirties or forties with Graves' hyperthyroidism. The J gene is TRBJ2-5, the V gene TRBV6-1, with D unclear. The CDR3 DNA follows: TGTGCCAGCACTGACCGATGGTTGGAGACCCAGTACTTC. Translation gives CASTDRWLETQYF.